This T cell receptor (beta chain) derives from a study of T cells after yellow fever vaccination (dated by TCRdb to between 2018 and 2021). About the investigation overall: Libraries from fractions with low cell numbers were prepared with the SMART-Seq v4 Ultra Low Input RNA kit. Two healthy male donors, one aged 18 to 30 and one aged 30 to 40 years, were included in the cohort. Bulk TCR alpha and beta repertoires were sequenced longitudinally to track T-cell clones before and after primary and booster YFV17D yellow fever vaccination. Blood was collected at multiple timepoints before and after primary and secondary immunization, and bulk PBMC replicates and cell subsets were isolated.

This clonotype was recorded many times. Its antigen remains unidentified. Nothing much larger sits one base from this clone, and base qualities are not available. A distance of 4 bases separates the germline ends of V and J, which lose 0 bases and 4 bases respectively. CDR1 and CDR2 were assigned from the germline V gene as MNHEY and SVGEGT. The CDR3 runs 12 amino acids, cysteine and phenylalanine included. Only CDR3 DNA remains: 36 bases, in frame from the first base. Broad study findings and their caveats: Compared with the primary T-cell response, the secondary T-cell response was weaker but faster, peaking on day 5 rather than day 15. Because only a couple of donors were included in the study, the extent to which the findings can be generalized is limited. Computational filtering was needed because FACS-sorted repertoires could contain abundant contaminating clonotypes from the bulk population. A small fraction of clonotypes appeared in both the CD4 and CD8 compartments, likely as a result of convergent recombination. After the booster, most of the clones that had expanded following primary vaccination were detected again (roughly 97% of CD4 and roughly 90% of CD8), which suggests that memory was broadly maintained.

Sample treatment or condition, as interpreted from the label and publication: live attenuated yellow fever vaccine strain. PBMCs were isolated from peripheral blood using a standard Ficoll-Paque protocol. Dynabeads CD4 and CD8 positive selection kits were used to isolate the CD4 and CD8 T-cell fractions. TriZol was used to extract RNA from bulk PBMCs, from CD4 and CD8 fractions, and from dextramer-positive and dextramer-negative fractions. Sequencing was performed on an Illumina NovaSeq 6000. TCR cDNA was synthesized by 5'RACE template switching, which introduced a universal primer site and unique molecular identifiers. Priming for cDNA synthesis came from both the TCR alpha and TCR beta constant segments. Two PCR steps were used to amplify libraries, with sample barcodes and sequencing adapters being added in the second step. Sequencing of libraries was performed on Illumina HiSeq 2500 (2x100 bp) or NovaSeq (2x150 bp). The authors' pipeline ran thus. MIGEC handled demultiplexing of reads and collapsing into UMI consensus sequences, while MiXCR performed V(D)J alignment. Vaccine-responding clonotypes were defined with edgeR using replicate PBMC samples, requiring FDR below 0.01 and a log2 fold change above 5 up to day 15. CD4 or CD8 identity was assigned to each bulk clonotype according to whether the clonotype was present at higher abundance in the sequenced CD4 repertoire or the sequenced CD8 repertoire. The public reads were reprocessed in TCRdb via fastp at Q25 and MiXCR, keeping in-frame beta chains. Rows are combined by CDR3 protein, so each entry shows the most common genes and DNA. TCRdb, not the authors, supplied the V and J calls. The sample table holds about 210,000 distinct CDR3 sequences, of which approximately 3.3% were seen once. The leading ten clones occupy roughly 3% of the sample.

This TCR was recovered from a man between 18 and 29 years old who received the YFV17D yellow fever vaccine. The chain was built from TRBV6-2 or TRBV6-3 and TRBJ2-7; the D segment cannot be called with confidence. The sample here was CD4+ T cells sorted from PBMCs, taken 10 days after the yellow fever booster vaccination. The CDR3 reads CASSYSRYEQYF. The nucleotides read TGTGCCAGCAGTTACTCTCGGTACGAGCAGTACTTC.